One and the same sample provided the 21 T cell receptor beta chains below, sequenced in a study of spatial heterogeneity in lung cancer. Noted time point: sample taken at primary tumor resection. Sequencing covered unsorted whole RNA taken from tumor, nontumor lung or frozen PBMC. A single record per CDR3 protein comes from TCRdb applying MiXCR to the 5' RACE reads. The data hold around 4,000 distinct CDR3 sequences, with 34% observed a single time. The sample in question was PBMCs, obtained at surgery. The source of these receptors is a male donor with early-stage non-small cell lung cancer.

Sample share makes this clonotype medium-sized. This beta chain turned up in a library designed for alpha chains; as an off-target read, its abundance says little. The chain links TRBV14 to TRBJ2-7; unclear D gene. Germline V lookup: CDR1 SGHDN, CDR2 FVKESK. The CDR3 spans 12 residues. V was pared by 4 bases and J by 3 bases, with 7 bases between. The CDR3 region is CASSPANYEQYF. As DNA, the CDR3 is TGTGCCAGCAGCCCAGCGAACTACGAGCAGTACTTC. The entire variable domain, with the rest obtained from reference TRBV14 and TRBJ2-7, is as follows: EAGVTQFPSHSVIEKGQTVTLRCDPISGHDNLYWYRRVMGKEIKFLLHFVKESKQDESGMPNNRFLAERTGGTYSTLKVQPAELEDSGVYFCASSPANYEQYFGPGTRLTVT.

This clonotype is deemed medium-sized. For a library built for alpha chains, this beta chain is a stray read; little rests on its size. The gene calls are TRBV27 and TRBJ2-3; unclear D gene. V lost 4 bases, J lost 0 bases, and 8 bases lay in between. The V gene's germline CDR1 is MNHEY and CDR2 SMNVEV (reference sequence). The CDR3 length is 14 residues. This chain's CDR3 is CASSWARSTDTQYF. For the CDR3, the DNA is TGTGCCAGCAGTTGGGCCAGGAGCACAGATACGCAGTATTTT.

Points on this clonotype: This beta chain represents an off-target read in a library built for alpha chains; its size is of limited meaning. The V and J genes are TRBV29-1 and TRBJ2-1; D might be TRBD2 (5 bases). Trimming took off 7 bases at V and 7 bases at J, with 20 bases between the two ends. Germline CDR1 and CDR2: SQVTM and ANQGSEA. The CDR3 runs 14 residues. The CDR3 protein is CSAPSPGFWNEQFF. Written as DNA, the CDR3 is TGCAGCGCCCCCTCCCCGGGGTTCTGGAATGAGCAGTTCTTC.

Of note for this clonotype: This beta chain is a stray read from a library made for alpha chains; its abundance is not meaningful. V usage is TRBV5-4 and J usage is TRBJ2-1, with 11 positions matching TRBD2. The germline CDR1 and CDR2 sequences are SGHNT and YYREEE (reference sequence). The CDR3 consists of 15 residues. J lost 7 bases, V lost 0 bases, and 3 bases had no gene match. In nucleotides, the CDR3 is TGTGCCAGCAGCTTGGTGGGACTAGCGGTTAATGAGCAGTTCTTC. Translation gives CASSLVGLAVNEQFF.

As concerns this clonotype: This beta chain is a stray read from a library made for alpha chains; its abundance is not meaningful. This chain links TRBV20-1 with TRBJ2-1; a possible D gene is TRBD2 (6 bases). Germline-derived CDR1 and CDR2 are DFQATT and SNEGSKA (reference sequence). CDR3 size: 14 residues. The V end was cut by 3 bases, the J end by 4 bases, with 13 bases between. This CDR3 is CSASRGLSYNEQFF. The CDR3 DNA sequence: TGCAGTGCTAGCCGAGGACTATCGTACAATGAGCAGTTCTTC.

Remarks on this clonotype: Since the library was made to target alpha chains, this beta chain is a stray read and its abundance is not meaningful. This rearrangement joins TRBV28 to TRBJ2-1; no firm D call. CDR3 length: 13 amino acids. V lost 7 bases, J lost 9 bases, and 16 bases lay in between. CDR1 is MDHEN, CDR2 SYDVKM, per germline. This CDR3 reads CASTVSVSTEQFF. CDR3 DNA sequence: TGTGCCAGCACCGTTTCTGTCTCAACTGAGCAGTTCTTC.

Notes on this clonotype: The library was designed around alpha chains, so this beta chain is a stray read whose abundance carries little weight. The chain combines TRBV10-3 with TRBJ2-3; no firm D call. The CDR3 loop spans 12 amino acids. CDR1 is ENHRY, CDR2 SYGVKD, per germline. V was clipped by 2 bases and J by 12 bases, with 12 bases between them. CDR3 DNA sequence: TGTGCCATCAGTGAGCTATCCCGAATACAGTATTTT. Its translation: CAISELSRIQYF.

With regard to this clonotype: The library was built for alpha chains, so this beta chain is an off-target read and its size means little. V is TRBV24-1 and J is TRBJ2-1, with D maybe TRBD1 (5 bases). The germline CDR1 and CDR2 sequences are KGHDR and SFDVKD. V gave up 1 base and J gave up 1 base, with 10 bases separating them. The CDR3 consists of 16 residues. Written as DNA, the CDR3 is TGTGCCACCAGTGATTTCCAGGGTAAATCCTACAATGAGCAGTTCTTC. Amino acids: CATSDFQGKSYNEQFF.

About this clonotype: The library was prepared for alpha chains; this beta chain is a stray read, so its frequency means little. This sequence joins TRBV20-1 and TRBJ2-7; TRBD1 aligns across 9 bases. The ends lost 2 bases at V and 5 bases at J; junction bases unmatched: 4. Looked up from germline, CDR1 is DFQATT and CDR2 is SNEGSKA (reference sequence). The CDR3 has 13 residues. This chain's CDR3 is CSARRDRADEQYF. DNA for the CDR3: TGCAGTGCTAGACGGGACAGGGCGGACGAGCAGTACTTC.

Notes on this clonotype: This beta chain lies outside the target of a library built for alpha chains; its clone size means little. V gene TRBV6-1 combines with J gene TRBJ2-3; TRBD2 might be the D (7 bases). The ends were cut back, 1 base at V and 6 bases at J, with 17 bases in the middle. The germline CDR1 and CDR2 sequences are MNHNS and SASEGT. The CDR3 runs to 16 residues. In nucleotides, the CDR3 is TGTGCCAGCAGTGAAGTGCGACGGGGGGCAACGGATACGCAGTATTTT. Protein: CASSEVRRGATDTQYF.

This clonotype was detected only a few times. This beta chain came through as a stray read in a library set up for alpha chains, and its size says little. V and J are TRBV30 and TRBJ2-3; possibly TRBD1 or TRBD2 for D (5 bases each). CDR3 length: 13 amino acids. V gave up 5 bases and J gave up 6 bases, with 15 bases separating them. Germline-derived CDR1 and CDR2 are GTSNPN and SVGIG (reference sequence). The CDR3: CAWGGEGLDTQYF. The CDR3 DNA reads TGTGCCTGGGGTGGAGAGGGGCTCGATACGCAGTATTTT.

About this clonotype: In a library made to pick up alpha chains, this beta chain is a stray read with a size that means little. The V and J genes are TRBV11-3 and TRBJ2-1, with D maybe TRBD1 (6 bases). Germline assignment: CDR1 SGHNT and CDR2 YENEEA. V was shortened by 5 bases and J by 7 bases, with 15 bases between the two germline ends. This CDR3 contains 14 residues. CDR3 sequence (DNA): TGTGCCAGCAGCCCTATAGCAGGGGCGAATGAGCAGTTCTTC. It translates to CASSPIAGANEQFF.

A remark on this clonotype: This beta chain appears as a stray read in a library generated for alpha chains; its size is not informative. CDR3 nucleotide sequence: TGTGCCACCCTCTCAGGGAGTTACTCTGGGGCCAACGTCCTGACTTTC. Translating it yields CATLSGSYSGANVLTF. V usage is TRBV28 and J usage is TRBJ2-6; D tentatively fits TRBD1 or TRBD2 (5 bases each). CDR3 size: 16 residues. V lost 10 bases and J 0 bases, leaving 16 bases between the germline ends. Germline CDR1 MDHEN, CDR2 SYDVKM.

A note on this clonotype: Being off target in a library aimed at alpha chains, this beta chain has a size of little meaning. V is TRBV7-2 and J is TRBJ2-7; 9 positions agree with TRBD2. The CDR3 extends over 15 amino acids. Germline V gene lookup returns CDR1 SGHTA and CDR2 FQGNSA. After removal of 0 bases from V and 2 bases from J, the junction contained 2 bases not matched to a gene. The CDR3, as DNA: TGTGCCAGCAGCTTAGCAGCGGGAGGCACCTACGAGCAGTACTTC. This encodes CASSLAAGGTYEQYF.

Worth noting for this clonotype: A library made for alpha chains picked up this beta chain off target, so its size means little. This chain uses TRBV3-1 with TRBJ2-1, with TRBD2 matching 8 bases. CDR1 and CDR2 (germline): LGHDT, YNNKEL (reference sequence). V shed 6 bases, J shed 8 bases, and the junction held 9 bases outside the gene matches. The CDR3 consists of 14 residues. The CDR3 protein is CASSPGTSMDEQFF. The DNA of the CDR3 is TGTGCCAGCAGTCCCGGGACTAGTATGGATGAGCAGTTCTTC.

In its sample, this clonotype was seen a few times. This beta chain was picked up by a library intended for alpha chains and is off target, so its count carries little meaning. V and J are TRBV5-1 and TRBJ2-7; 7 positions agree with TRBD2. Germline V CDR1 and CDR2: SGHRS, YFSETQ. The CDR3 sequence is 14 residues long. Losses at the gene ends were 4 bases for V and 2 bases for J; bases not matched to a gene: 6. The CDR3 DNA is TGCGCCAGCAGCGTGCTCGGGGGGACCTACGAGCAGTACTTC. Translating gives CASSVLGGTYEQYF. The entire variable domain, with the rest obtained from reference TRBV5-1 and TRBJ2-7, is as follows: KAGVTQTPRYLIKTRGQQVTLSCSPISGHRSVSWYQQTPGQGLQFLFEYFSETQRNKGNFPGRFSGRQFSNSRSEMNVSTLELGDSALYLCASSVLGGTYEQYFGPGTRLTVT.

Remarks on this clonotype: This beta chain came through as a stray read in a library set up for alpha chains, and its size says little. The chain couples TRBV5-1 to TRBJ2-7, with TRBD1 matching over 10 bases. The trim removed 3 bases at V and 3 bases at J, leaving 6 bases unmatched. Germline loops: CDR1 SGHRS, CDR2 YFSETQ. This CDR3 comprises 15 residues. The CDR3 coding sequence is TGCGCCAGCAGCTCATCGACAGGGGGCTTCTACGAGCAGTACTTC. Its translation is CASSSSTGGFYEQYF.

This clonotype was seen only a few times. Within a library made for alpha chains, this beta chain is off target, and its count is uninformative. The rearrangement uses TRBV7-9 and TRBJ2-5; D is unresolved. The CDR3 consists of 11 residues. Between the trimmed V and J ends, which lost 5 bases and 3 bases, there was a span of 4 bases. CDR1 SEHNR and CDR2 FQNEAQ come from the germline V gene (reference sequence). The CDR3 spells CASSPKETQYF. The CDR3 DNA reads TGTGCCAGCAGCCCCAAAGAGACCCAGTACTTC.

This clonotype was counted a few times. This beta chain came through as a stray read in a library set up for alpha chains, and its size says little. The chain combines TRBV28 with TRBJ2-7; weak D call: TRBD1 (6 bases). The CDR3 sequence is 12 residues long. In germline, CDR1 is MDHEN, CDR2 SYDVKM. V was shortened by 7 bases and J by 9 bases, with 16 bases between the two germline ends. CDR3 protein: CASTSLRGGQYF. Written as DNA, the CDR3 is TGTGCCAGCACTTCTCTCCGAGGGGGGCAGTACTTC. Filled out from reference TRBV28 and TRBJ2-7, the complete variable domain reads DVKVTQSSRYLVKRTGEKVFLECVQDMDHENMFWYRQDPGLGLRLIYFSYDVKMKEKGDIPEGYSVSREKKERFSLILESASTNQTSMYLCASTSLRGGQYFGPGTRLTVT.

With regard to this clonotype: The library was built for alpha chains, so this beta chain is an off-target read and its size means little. The chain links TRBV5-5 to TRBJ2-7; D is uncertain. Germline values: CDR1 SGHKS, CDR2 YYEKEE (reference sequence). V gave up 2 bases and J gave up 1 base, with 10 bases separating them. The length of the CDR3 is 14 residues. The CDR3 sequence: CASSFWRDSYEQYF. CDR3 bases: TGTGCCAGCAGCTTCTGGAGAGATTCCTACGAGCAGTACTTC. Full variable domain (remainder filled in from reference TRBV5-5 and TRBJ2-7): DAGVTQSPTHLIKTRGQQVTLRCSPISGHKSVSWYQQVLGQGPQFIFQYYEKEERGRGNFPDRFSARQFPNYSSELNVNALLLGDSALYLCASSFWRDSYEQYFGPGTRLTVT.

As regards this clonotype: Because the library targeted alpha chains, this beta chain is an off-target read whose size means little. The chain uses TRBV6-5 and TRBJ2-2, with TRBD1 matching 10 bases. Germline-derived CDR1 and CDR2 are MNHEY and SVGAGI. The junction had 5 bases not matched to a gene; V was cut back by 6 bases and J by 4 bases. The length of the CDR3 is 15 residues. The CDR3 spells CASSMTGGITGELFF. CDR3 nucleotide sequence: TGTGCCAGCAGCATGACAGGGGGCATCACCGGGGAGCTGTTTTTT.